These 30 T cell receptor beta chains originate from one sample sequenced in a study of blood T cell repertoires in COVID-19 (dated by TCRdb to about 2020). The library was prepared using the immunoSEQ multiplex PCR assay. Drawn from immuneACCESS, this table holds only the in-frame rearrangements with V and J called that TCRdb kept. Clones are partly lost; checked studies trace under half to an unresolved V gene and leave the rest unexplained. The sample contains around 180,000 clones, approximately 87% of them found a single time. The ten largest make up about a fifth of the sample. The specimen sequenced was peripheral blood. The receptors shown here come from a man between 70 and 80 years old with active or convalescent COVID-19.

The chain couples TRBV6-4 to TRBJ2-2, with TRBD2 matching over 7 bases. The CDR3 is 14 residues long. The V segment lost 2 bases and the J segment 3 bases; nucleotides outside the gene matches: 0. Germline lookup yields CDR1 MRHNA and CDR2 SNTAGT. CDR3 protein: CASSDGRDTGELFF. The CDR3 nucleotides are TGTGCCAGCAGTGACGGGAGGGACACCGGGGAGCTGTTTTTT.

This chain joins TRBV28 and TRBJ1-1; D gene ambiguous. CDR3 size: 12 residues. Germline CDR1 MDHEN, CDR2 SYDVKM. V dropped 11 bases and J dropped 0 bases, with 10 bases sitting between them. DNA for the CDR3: TGTGCCGCGGGGAGGGTGAACACTGAAGCTTTCTTT. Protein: CAAGRVNTEAFF.

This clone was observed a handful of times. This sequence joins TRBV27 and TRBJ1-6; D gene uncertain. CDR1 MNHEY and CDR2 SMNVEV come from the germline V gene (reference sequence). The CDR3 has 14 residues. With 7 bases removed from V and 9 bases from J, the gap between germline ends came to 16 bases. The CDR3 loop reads CASTLSVLSSPLHF. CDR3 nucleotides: TGTGCCAGCACCTTGTCTGTGTTGAGTTCACCCCTCCACTTT.

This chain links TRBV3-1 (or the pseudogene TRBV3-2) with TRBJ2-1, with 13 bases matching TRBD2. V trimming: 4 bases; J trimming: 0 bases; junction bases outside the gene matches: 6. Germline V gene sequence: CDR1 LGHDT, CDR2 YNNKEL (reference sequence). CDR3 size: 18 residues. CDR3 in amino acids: CASSLGTSGDFSYNEQFF. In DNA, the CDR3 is TGTGCCAGCAGCCTCGGGACTAGCGGGGACTTCTCCTACAATGAGCAGTTCTTC.

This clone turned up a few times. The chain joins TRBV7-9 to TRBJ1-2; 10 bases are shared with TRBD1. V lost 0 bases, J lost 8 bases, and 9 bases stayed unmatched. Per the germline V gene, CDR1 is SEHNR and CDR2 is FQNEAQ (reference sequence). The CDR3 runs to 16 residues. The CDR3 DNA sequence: TGTGCCAGCAGCTTAGCGCAGGGACAGGGGTCGCAAGGCTACACCTTC. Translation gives CASSLAQGQGSQGYTF.

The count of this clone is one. CDR3 coding DNA: TGTGCCAGCAGTCTGGGACACGTCTCTGGGGCCAACGTCCTGACTTTC. Translation: CASSLGHVSGANVLTF. The chain joins TRBV14 to TRBJ2-6; D is possibly TRBD1 (6 bases). CDR1 SGHDN and CDR2 FVKESK come from the germline V gene. Trimming removed 6 bases from V and 0 bases from J, with 12 bases in between. The CDR3 is made up of 16 amino acids. The full variable domain, completed using reference TRBV14 and TRBJ2-6, is EAGVTQFPSHSVIEKGQTVTLRCDPISGHDNLYWYRRVMGKEIKFLLHFVKESKQDESGMPNNRFLAERTGGTYSTLKVQPAELEDSGVYFCASSLGHVSGANVLTFGAGSRLTVL.

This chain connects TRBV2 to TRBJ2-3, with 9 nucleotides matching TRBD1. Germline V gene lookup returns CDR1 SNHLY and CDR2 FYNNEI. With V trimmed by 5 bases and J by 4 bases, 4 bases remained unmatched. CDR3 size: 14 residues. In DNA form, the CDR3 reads TGTGCCAGCAGTTTTGGGACAGGGCCAGATACGCAGTATTTT. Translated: CASSFGTGPDTQYF.

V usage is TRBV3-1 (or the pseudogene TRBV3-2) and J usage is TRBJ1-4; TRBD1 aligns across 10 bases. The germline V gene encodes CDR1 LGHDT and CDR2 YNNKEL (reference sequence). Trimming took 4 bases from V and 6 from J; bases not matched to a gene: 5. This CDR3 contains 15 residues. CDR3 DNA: TGTGCCAGCAGCCTACCGGGACAGGGGCATGAAAAACTGTTTTTT. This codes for CASSLPGQGHEKLFF.

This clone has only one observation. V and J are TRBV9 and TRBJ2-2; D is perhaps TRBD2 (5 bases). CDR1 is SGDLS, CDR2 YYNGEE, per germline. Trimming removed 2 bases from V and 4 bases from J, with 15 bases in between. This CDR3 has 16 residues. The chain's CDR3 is CASSVRAGGGTGELFF. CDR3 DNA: TGTGCCAGCAGCGTCCGGGCAGGAGGAGGCACCGGGGAGCTGTTTTTT.

The CDR3 DNA is TGTGCCACCAGCAGAGCCGGGACAGGGAGAACTGAAGCTTTCTTT. Amino acid sequence: CATSRAGTGRTEAFF. This chain connects TRBV15 to TRBJ1-1; 9 positions match TRBD1. Germline loops: CDR1 LNHNV, CDR2 YYDKDF (reference sequence). This CDR3 contains 15 residues. With V trimmed by 1 base and J by 5 bases, 5 bases remained unmatched.

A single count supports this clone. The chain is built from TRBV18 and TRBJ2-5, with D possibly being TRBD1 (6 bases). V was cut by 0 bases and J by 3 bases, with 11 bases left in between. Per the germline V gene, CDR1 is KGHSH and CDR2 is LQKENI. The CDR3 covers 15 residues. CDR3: CASSPPAGVKETQYF. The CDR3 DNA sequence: TGTGCCAGCTCACCACCGGCAGGGGTTAAAGAGACCCAGTACTTC.

CDR3 sequence reads: CASSQDLLVGPGEQYF. CDR3 in DNA: TGCGCCAGCAGCCAAGATCTTTTGGTGGGGCCGGGCGAGCAGTACTTC. The rearrangement links TRBV4-3 to TRBJ2-7, with D possibly matching TRBD1 (5 bases). The V gene lost 0 bases and the J gene lost 6 bases, with 18 bases spanning the gap. Germline V gene sequence: CDR1 LGHNA, CDR2 YSLEER. The CDR3 is made up of 16 amino acids.

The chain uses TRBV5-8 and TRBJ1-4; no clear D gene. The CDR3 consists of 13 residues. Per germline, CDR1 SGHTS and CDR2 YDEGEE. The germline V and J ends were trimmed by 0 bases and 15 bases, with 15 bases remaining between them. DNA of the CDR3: TGTGCCAGCAGCTTGGCCGGTAGGCCGAGGGTGTTTTTT. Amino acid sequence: CASSLAGRPRVFF. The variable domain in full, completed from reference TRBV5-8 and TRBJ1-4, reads EAGVTQSPTHLIKTRGQQATLRCSPISGHTSVYWYQQALGLGLQFLLWYDEGEERNRGNFPPRFSGRQFPNYSSELNVNALELEDSALYLCASSLAGRPRVFFGSGTQLSVL.

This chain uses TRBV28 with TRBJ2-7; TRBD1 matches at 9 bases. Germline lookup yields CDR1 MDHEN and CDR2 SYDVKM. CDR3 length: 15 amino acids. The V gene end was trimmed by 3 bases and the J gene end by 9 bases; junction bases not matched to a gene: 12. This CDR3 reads CASSFPQGQGGRQYF. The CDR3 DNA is TGTGCCAGCAGTTTCCCACAGGGACAGGGTGGTCGGCAGTACTTC.

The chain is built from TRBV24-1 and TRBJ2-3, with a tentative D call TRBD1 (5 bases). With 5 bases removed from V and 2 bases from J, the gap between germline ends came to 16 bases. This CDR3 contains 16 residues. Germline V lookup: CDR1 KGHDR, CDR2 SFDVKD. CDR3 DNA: TGTGCCACCAGTGCCCAAGGGGCAGGGATCACAGATACGCAGTATTTT. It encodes CATSAQGAGITDTQYF.

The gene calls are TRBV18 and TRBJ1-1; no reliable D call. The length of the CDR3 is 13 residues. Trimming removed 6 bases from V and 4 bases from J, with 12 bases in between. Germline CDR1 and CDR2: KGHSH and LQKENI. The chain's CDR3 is CASSAGGTTEAFF. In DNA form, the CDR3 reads TGTGCCAGCTCGGCAGGAGGTACCACTGAAGCTTTCTTT.

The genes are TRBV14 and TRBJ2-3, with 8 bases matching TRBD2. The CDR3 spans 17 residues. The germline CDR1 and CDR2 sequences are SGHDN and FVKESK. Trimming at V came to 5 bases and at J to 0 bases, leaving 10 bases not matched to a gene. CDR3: CASSSRTSSTSTDTQYF. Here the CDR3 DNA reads TGTGCCAGCAGCTCGCGGACTAGCTCAACTAGCACAGATACGCAGTATTTT.

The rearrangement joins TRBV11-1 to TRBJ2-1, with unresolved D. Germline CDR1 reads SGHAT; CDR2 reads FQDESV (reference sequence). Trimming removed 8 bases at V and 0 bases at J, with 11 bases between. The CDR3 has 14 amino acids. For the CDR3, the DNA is TGTGCCAGCCAATTTTTGAGCTCCTACAATGAGCAGTTCTTC. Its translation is CASQFLSSYNEQFF.

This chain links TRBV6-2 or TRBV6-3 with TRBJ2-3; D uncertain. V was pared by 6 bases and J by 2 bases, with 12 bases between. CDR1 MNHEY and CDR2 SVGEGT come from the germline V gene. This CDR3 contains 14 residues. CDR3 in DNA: TGTGCCAGCAGCTTAGGAGCAGACACAGATACGCAGTATTTT. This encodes CASSLGADTDTQYF.

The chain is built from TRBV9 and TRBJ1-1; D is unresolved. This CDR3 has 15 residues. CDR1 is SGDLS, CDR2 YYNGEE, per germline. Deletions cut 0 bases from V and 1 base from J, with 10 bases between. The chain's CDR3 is CASSVDGRQNTEAFF. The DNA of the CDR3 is TGTGCCAGCAGCGTAGATGGCAGGCAGAACACTGAAGCTTTCTTT. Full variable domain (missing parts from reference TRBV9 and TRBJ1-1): DSGVTQTPKHLITATGQRVTLRCSPRSGDLSVYWYQQSLDQGLQFLIQYYNGEERAKGNILERFSAQQFPDLHSELNLSSLELGDSALYFCASSVDGRQNTEAFFGQGTRLTVV.

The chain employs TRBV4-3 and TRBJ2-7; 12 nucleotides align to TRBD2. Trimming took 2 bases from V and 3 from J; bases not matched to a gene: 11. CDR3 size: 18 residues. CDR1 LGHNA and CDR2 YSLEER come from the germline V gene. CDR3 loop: CASSQMILAGGQDYEQYF. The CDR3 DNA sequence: TGCGCCAGCAGCCAAATGATACTAGCGGGAGGACAAGACTACGAGCAGTACTTC.

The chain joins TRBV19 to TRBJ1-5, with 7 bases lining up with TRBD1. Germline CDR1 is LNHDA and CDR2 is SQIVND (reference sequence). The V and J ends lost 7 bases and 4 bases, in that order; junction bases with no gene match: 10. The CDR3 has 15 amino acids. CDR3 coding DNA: TGTGCCAGTAAGGAAACGGACAGGCGAAATCAGCCCCAGCATTTT. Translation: CASKETDRRNQPQHF.

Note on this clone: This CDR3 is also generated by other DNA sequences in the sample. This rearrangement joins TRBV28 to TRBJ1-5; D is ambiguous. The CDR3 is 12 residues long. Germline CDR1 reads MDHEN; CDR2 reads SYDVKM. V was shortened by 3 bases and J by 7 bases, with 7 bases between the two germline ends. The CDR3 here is CASSLTGQPQHF. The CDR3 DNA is TGTGCCAGCAGTTTGACGGGGCAGCCCCAGCATTTT.

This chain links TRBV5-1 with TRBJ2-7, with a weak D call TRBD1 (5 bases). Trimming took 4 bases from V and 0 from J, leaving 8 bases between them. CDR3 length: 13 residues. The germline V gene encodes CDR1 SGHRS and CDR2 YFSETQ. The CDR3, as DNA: TGCGCCAGCAGCGCCGACAGCTCCTACGAGCAGTACTTC. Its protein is CASSADSSYEQYF.

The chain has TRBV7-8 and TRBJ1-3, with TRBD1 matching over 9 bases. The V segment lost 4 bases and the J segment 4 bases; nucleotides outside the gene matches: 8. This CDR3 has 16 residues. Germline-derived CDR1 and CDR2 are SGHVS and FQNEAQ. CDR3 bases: TGTGCCAGCAGCTCATCCACCGGGACAGGGGGAAACACCATATATTTT. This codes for CASSSSTGTGGNTIYF.

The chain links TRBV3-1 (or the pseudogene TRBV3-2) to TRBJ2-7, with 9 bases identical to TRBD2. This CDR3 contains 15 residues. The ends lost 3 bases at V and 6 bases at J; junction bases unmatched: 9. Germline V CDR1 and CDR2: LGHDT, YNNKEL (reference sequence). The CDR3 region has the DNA TGTGCCAGCAGCCAGACCGGGACTAGCTCTGCCGAGCAGTACTTC. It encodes CASSQTGTSSAEQYF.

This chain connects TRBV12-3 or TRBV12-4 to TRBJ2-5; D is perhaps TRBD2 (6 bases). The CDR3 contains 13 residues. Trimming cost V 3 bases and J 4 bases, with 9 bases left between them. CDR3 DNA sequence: TGTGCCAGCAGTTTCTCCGGGGGAGAGACCCAGTACTTC. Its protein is CASSFSGGETQYF.

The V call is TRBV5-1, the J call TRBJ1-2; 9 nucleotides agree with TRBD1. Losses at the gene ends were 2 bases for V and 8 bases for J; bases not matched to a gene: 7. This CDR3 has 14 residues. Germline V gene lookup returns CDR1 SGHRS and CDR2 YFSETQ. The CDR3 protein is CASSFLQGAEGYTF. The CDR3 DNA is TGCGCCAGCAGCTTCTTACAGGGGGCGGAGGGCTACACCTTC. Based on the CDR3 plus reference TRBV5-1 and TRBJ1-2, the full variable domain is KAGVTQTPRYLIKTRGQQVTLSCSPISGHRSVSWYQQTPGQGLQFLFEYFSETQRNKGNFPGRFSGRQFSNSRSEMNVSTLELGDSALYLCASSFLQGAEGYTFGSGTRLTVV.

The CDR3: CARSLVGGKGTGELFF. The CDR3 DNA reads TGTGCCAGAAGCTTGGTGGGAGGGAAGGGCACCGGGGAGCTGTTTTTT. The chain carries TRBV5-3 and TRBJ2-2; 7 nucleotides match TRBD2. TRBV5-3 is marked as an open reading frame, function uncertain. V was clipped by 0 bases and J by 4 bases; unmatched bases: 6. The CDR3 extends over 16 amino acids.

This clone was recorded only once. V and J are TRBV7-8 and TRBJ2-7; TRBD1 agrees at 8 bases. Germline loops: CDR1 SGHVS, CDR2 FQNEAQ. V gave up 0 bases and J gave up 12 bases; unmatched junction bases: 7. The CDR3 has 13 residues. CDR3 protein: CASSLAGQGFLYF. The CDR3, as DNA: TGTGCCAGCAGCTTAGCAGGACAGGGTTTTCTGTACTTC.